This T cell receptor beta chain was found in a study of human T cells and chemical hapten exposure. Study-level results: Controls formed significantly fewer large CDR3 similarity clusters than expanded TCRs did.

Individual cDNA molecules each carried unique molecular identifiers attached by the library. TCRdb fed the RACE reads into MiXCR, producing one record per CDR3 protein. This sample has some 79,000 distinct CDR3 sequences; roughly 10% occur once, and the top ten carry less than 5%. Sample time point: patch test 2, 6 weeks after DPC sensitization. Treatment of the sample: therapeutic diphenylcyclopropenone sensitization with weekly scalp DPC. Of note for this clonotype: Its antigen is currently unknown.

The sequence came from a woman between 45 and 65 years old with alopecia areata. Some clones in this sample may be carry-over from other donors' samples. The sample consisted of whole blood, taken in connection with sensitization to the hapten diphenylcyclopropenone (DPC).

The CDR3 here is CAISPSGAGETQYF. In nucleotides, the CDR3 is TGTGCCATCAGTCCCTCAGGGGCGGGAGAGACCCAGTACTTC. The chain couples TRBV10-3 to TRBJ2-5, with D possibly matching TRBD1 (6 bases). Trimming took off 5 bases at V and 4 bases at J, with 14 bases between the two ends. Germline V gene sequence: CDR1 ENHRY, CDR2 SYGVKD. The CDR3 covers 14 residues.